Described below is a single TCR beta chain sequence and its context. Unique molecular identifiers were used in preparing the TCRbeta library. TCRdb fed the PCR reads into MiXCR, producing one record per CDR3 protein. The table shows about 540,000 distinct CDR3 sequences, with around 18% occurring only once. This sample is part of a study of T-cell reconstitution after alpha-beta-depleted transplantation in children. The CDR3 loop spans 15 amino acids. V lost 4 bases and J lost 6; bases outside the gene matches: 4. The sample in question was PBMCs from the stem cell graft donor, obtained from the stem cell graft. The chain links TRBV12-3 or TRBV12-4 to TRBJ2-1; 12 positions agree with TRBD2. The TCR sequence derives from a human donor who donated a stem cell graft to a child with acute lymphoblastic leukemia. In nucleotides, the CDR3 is TGTGCCAGCAGTTACCTAGCGGGGGGGGCCAATGAGCAGTTCTTC. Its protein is CASSYLAGGANEQFF.